These 21 T cell receptor beta chains originate from one sample sequenced in a study of T cell responses to AZD1222 COVID-19 vaccine. The data were produced by immunoSEQ multiplex PCR, yet TCRdb's version contains in-frame clones alone and is incomplete. The sample yields around 140,000 clones, about 89% seen once. The sample was peripheral blood, taken on day 0 of AZD1222 vaccination. Receptor source: an adult in good health.

This clone showed up just a few times. This chain uses TRBV27 with TRBJ2-7; 10 bases align to TRBD1. Per the germline V gene, CDR1 is MNHEY and CDR2 is SMNVEV (reference sequence). This CDR3 has 15 amino acids. Germline trimming cut 3 bases from V and 4 bases from J; bases unmatched to any gene: 6. CDR3 amino acids: CASSLVGDRGYEQYF. CDR3 bases: TGTGCCAGCAGTTTGGTGGGGGACAGGGGATACGAGCAGTACTTC.

This chain joins TRBV6-2 or TRBV6-3 and TRBJ2-3; 10 positions agree with TRBD2. The V and J ends lost 0 bases and 6 bases, in that order; junction bases with no gene match: 9. CDR1 is MNHEY, CDR2 SVGEGT, per germline. CDR3 length: 17 amino acids. The CDR3 DNA sequence: TGTGCCAGCAGTTACTCATCTTTAGGACTAGCGGAGGATACGCAGTATTTT. The encoded protein is CASSYSSLGLAEDTQYF.

This clone appeared a few times. The chain uses TRBV11-2 and TRBJ2-3; 8 positions agree with TRBD1. V shed 8 bases and J 0 bases; nucleotides not matched to a gene: 4. This CDR3 has 14 residues. Per the germline V gene, CDR1 is SGHAT and CDR2 is FQNNGV. The CDR3 is CASQTGASTDTQYF. The CDR3 DNA is TGTGCCAGCCAGACAGGGGCGAGCACAGATACGCAGTATTTT.

The V and J genes are TRBV9 and TRBJ1-4; D gene ambiguous. The CDR3 contains 15 residues. V was trimmed by 2 bases and J by 4 bases, leaving 12 bases between them. Germline CDR1 is SGDLS and CDR2 is YYNGEE. Written as DNA, the CDR3 is TGTGCCAGCAGCGTTGTCGGGCAGCTTAATGAAAAACTGTTTTTT. Translation: CASSVVGQLNEKLFF.

The V call is TRBV5-4, the J call TRBJ2-5; 12 bases line up with TRBD2. The germline gives CDR1 SGHNT, CDR2 YYREEE (reference sequence). This CDR3 is 16 amino acids long. With V trimmed by 1 base and J by 7 bases, 8 bases remained unmatched. This chain's CDR3 is CASSLSPSGGVVTQYF. The CDR3 DNA reads TGTGCCAGCAGCTTGAGTCCTAGCGGGGGGGTGGTGACCCAGTACTTC.

The chain recombines TRBV27 with TRBJ2-4, with 9 bases identical to TRBD1. The germline CDR1 and CDR2 sequences are MNHEY and SMNVEV (reference sequence). V shed 4 bases, J shed 8 bases, and the junction held 6 bases outside the gene matches. The CDR3 covers 14 residues. The CDR3 DNA reads as TGTGCCAGCAGTTCCGCTCGGACAGGGGACATTCAGTACTTC. The encoded protein is CASSSARTGDIQYF.

The genes are TRBV19 and TRBJ1-2, with D tentatively TRBD1 (5 bases). Between the trimmed V and J ends, which lost 6 bases and 6 bases, there was a span of 17 bases. This CDR3 comprises 14 residues. CDR1 is LNHDA and CDR2 is SQIVND in the germline V gene (reference sequence). The CDR3 reads CASRDIRYYDGYTF. Here the CDR3 DNA reads TGTGCCAGTAGGGACATTCGCTACTATGATGGCTACACCTTC.

This sequence joins TRBV21-1 and TRBJ2-7; TRBD1 is taken as the D call from the table, unchecked against the DNA. TRBV21-1 is marked as a pseudogene. The CDR3 has 19 residues. The DNA of the CDR3 is TGTGCCAGCAGCAACCCCGGGACAGCCATTAAAGCCCCCACCTACGAGCAGTACTTC. This translates into CASSNPGTAIKAPTYEQYF.

The rearrangement links TRBV25-1 to TRBJ2-6; 8 positions match TRBD1. J lost 0 bases, V lost 2 bases, and 6 bases had no gene match. The CDR3 loop spans 18 amino acids. The V gene's germline CDR1 is MGHDK and CDR2 SYGVNS. The DNA of the CDR3 is TGTGCCAGCAGTGAAGGGAGACAGGGGTACTCTGGGGCCAACGTCCTGACTTTC. It encodes CASSEGRQGYSGANVLTF.

V is TRBV24-1 and J is TRBJ2-2, with D perhaps TRBD1 (6 bases). CDR1 KGHDR and CDR2 SFDVKD come from the germline V gene. This CDR3 region has 13 residues. Between the trimmed V and J ends, which lost 9 bases and 4 bases, there was a span of 11 bases. CDR3 in DNA: TGTGCCACCTCAGGGACAACCACCGGGGAGCTGTTTTTT. Protein product: CATSGTTTGELFF.

This clone was picked up one time. The gene calls are TRBV10-1 and TRBJ1-2, with D maybe TRBD1 (5 bases). The CDR3 has 13 residues. The germline V gene encodes CDR1 WNHNN and CDR2 SYGVQD (reference sequence). V was shortened by 3 bases and J by 7 bases, with 12 bases between the two germline ends. The CDR3, as DNA: TGCGCCAGCAGTGACGGGACCGGATTTGGCTACACCTTC. The encoded protein is CASSDGTGFGYTF.

The chain combines TRBV5-5 with TRBJ1-1, with 7 positions matching TRBD1. J was trimmed by 1 base and V by 5 bases; bases with no gene match: 5. The CDR3 spans 14 residues. Germline V gene lookup returns CDR1 SGHKS and CDR2 YYEKEE (reference sequence). This chain's CDR3 is CASSYDRANTEAFF. DNA of the CDR3: TGTGCCAGCAGTTATGACAGGGCGAACACTGAAGCTTTCTTT.

The chain couples TRBV6-4 to TRBJ2-7; D is ambiguous. The CDR3 contains 15 residues. Germline assignment: CDR1 MRHNA and CDR2 SNTAGT. Trimming removed 4 bases from V and 0 bases from J, with 13 bases in between. DNA of the CDR3: TGTGCCAGCAGTGTGTGCCATCTCCGCTCCTACGAGCAGTACTTC. It translates to CASSVCHLRSYEQYF.

This clone has only a few counts. The gene calls are TRBV28 and TRBJ2-7, with D perhaps matching TRBD2 (5 bases). V was trimmed by 6 bases and J by 10 bases, leaving 22 bases between them. The germline gives CDR1 MDHEN, CDR2 SYDVKM. The CDR3 totals 14 residues. CDR3 sequence reads: CASSQVVSPGFQYF. DNA of the CDR3: TGTGCCAGCAGCCAAGTTGTCTCTCCGGGGTTCCAGTACTTC.

This chain uses TRBV9 with TRBJ2-7; TRBD2 matches at 9 bases. Germline-derived CDR1 and CDR2 are SGDLS and YYNGEE. The CDR3 is made up of 14 amino acids. V lost 2 bases, J lost 5 bases, and 5 bases stayed unmatched. The CDR3 loop is CASSVVAGAHEQYF. DNA for the CDR3: TGTGCCAGCAGCGTGGTAGCGGGAGCACACGAGCAGTACTTC.

The chain joins TRBV7-2 to TRBJ2-5; TRBD1 matches 8 bases. The junction had 1 base not matched to a gene; V was cut back by 6 bases and J by 1 base. The CDR3 sequence is 13 residues long. The germline CDR1 and CDR2 sequences are SGHTA and FQGNSA. The CDR3 region is CASRDRVQETQYF. The DNA of the CDR3 is TGTGCCAGCAGGGACAGGGTCCAAGAGACCCAGTACTTC.

The rearrangement links TRBV5-1 to TRBJ2-1; 9 bases agree with TRBD2. Trimming took 0 bases from V and 6 from J; bases not matched to a gene: 10. CDR1 and CDR2 from the germline V gene are SGHRS and YFSETQ. This CDR3 is 17 amino acids long. CDR3 nucleotides: TGCGCCAGCAGCTTGGGTGATAGCGGGAGATCACGCAATGAGCAGTTCTTC. Residues: CASSLGDSGRSRNEQFF.

The chain is built from TRBV7-7 and TRBJ2-2, with 7 nucleotides matching TRBD1. J gave up 1 base and V 5 bases, and 4 bases lay outside the gene matches. The CDR3 totals 15 residues. Germline V gives CDR1 SSHAT, CDR2 FNYEAQ (reference sequence). CDR3 in DNA: TGTGCCAGCAGCCCGCGGACAGGGAACACCGGGGAGCTGTTTTTT. It translates to CASSPRTGNTGELFF.

The chain couples TRBV3-1 (or the pseudogene TRBV3-2) to TRBJ1-2, with D perhaps TRBD1 (6 bases). CDR3 length equals 16 residues. Trimming removed 0 bases from V and 7 bases from J, with 18 bases in between. The germline gives CDR1 LGHDT, CDR2 YNNKEL (reference sequence). CDR3 loop: CASSQDFRRGLSGYTF. CDR3 in DNA: TGTGCCAGCAGCCAAGATTTCCGCAGGGGCCTTTCTGGCTACACCTTC.

This rearrangement joins TRBV6-5 to TRBJ1-1, with D uncertain. Germline CDR1 is MNHEY and CDR2 is SVGAGI. V lost 8 bases, J lost 3 bases, and 16 bases lay in between. This CDR3 has 14 amino acids. CDR3 amino acids: CASGTGWKDTEAFF. CDR3 DNA sequence: TGTGCCAGCGGCACCGGGTGGAAGGACACTGAAGCTTTCTTT.

The chain uses TRBV27 and TRBJ1-4; possible D gene TRBD1, 5 bases. The germline V and J ends were trimmed by 5 bases and 7 bases, with 26 bases remaining between them. The CDR3 length is 18 residues. Germline lookup yields CDR1 MNHEY and CDR2 SMNVEV (reference sequence). The CDR3 DNA follows: TGTGCCAGCAGTCCAACAGGAAGGGATTCCTTGCGAGGTGAAAAACTGTTTTTT. Its protein is CASSPTGRDSLRGEKLFF.